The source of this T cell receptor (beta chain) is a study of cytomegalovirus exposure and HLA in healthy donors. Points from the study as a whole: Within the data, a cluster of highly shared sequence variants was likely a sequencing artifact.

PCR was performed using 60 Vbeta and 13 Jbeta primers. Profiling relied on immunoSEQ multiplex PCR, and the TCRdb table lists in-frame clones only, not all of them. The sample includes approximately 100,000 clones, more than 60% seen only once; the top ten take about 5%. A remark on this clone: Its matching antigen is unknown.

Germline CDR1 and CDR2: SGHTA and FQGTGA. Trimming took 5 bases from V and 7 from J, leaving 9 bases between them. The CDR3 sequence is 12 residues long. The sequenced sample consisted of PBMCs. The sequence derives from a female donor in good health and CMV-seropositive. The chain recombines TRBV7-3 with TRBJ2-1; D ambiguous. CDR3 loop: CASSPSRNEQFF. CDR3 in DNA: TGTGCCAGCAGCCCGTCTCGGAATGAGCAGTTCTTC.